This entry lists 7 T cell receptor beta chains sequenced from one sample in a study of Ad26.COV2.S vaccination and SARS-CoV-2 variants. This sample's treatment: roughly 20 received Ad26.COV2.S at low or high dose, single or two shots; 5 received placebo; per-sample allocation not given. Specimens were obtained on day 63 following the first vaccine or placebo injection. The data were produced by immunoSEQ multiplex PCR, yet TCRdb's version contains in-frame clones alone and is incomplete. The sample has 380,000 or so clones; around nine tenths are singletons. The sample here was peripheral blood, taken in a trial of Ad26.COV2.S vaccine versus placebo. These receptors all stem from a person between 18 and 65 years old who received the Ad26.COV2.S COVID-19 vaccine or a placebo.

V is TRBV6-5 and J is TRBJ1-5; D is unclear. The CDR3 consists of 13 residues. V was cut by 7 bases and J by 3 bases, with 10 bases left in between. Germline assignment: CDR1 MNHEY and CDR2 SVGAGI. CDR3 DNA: TGTGCCAGCAACCCGGCCCTCAATCAGCCCCAGCATTTT. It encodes CASNPALNQPQHF.

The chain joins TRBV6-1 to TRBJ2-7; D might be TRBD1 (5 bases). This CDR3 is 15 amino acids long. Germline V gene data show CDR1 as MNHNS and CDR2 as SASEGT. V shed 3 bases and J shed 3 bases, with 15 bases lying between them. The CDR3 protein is CASSDLGHLIYEQYF. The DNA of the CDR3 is TGTGCCAGCAGTGATTTAGGACACCTCATCTACGAGCAGTACTTC.

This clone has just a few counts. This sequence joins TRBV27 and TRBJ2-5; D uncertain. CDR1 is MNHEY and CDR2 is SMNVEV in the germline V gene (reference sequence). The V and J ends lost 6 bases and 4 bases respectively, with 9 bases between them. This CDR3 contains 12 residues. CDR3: CASSRWGETQYF. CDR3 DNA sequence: TGTGCCAGCAGCCGTTGGGGAGAGACCCAGTACTTC.

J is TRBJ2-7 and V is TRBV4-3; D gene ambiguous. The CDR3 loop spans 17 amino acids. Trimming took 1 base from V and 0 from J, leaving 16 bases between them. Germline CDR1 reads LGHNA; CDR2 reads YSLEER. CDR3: CASSQGVAGPRSYEQYF. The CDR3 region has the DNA TGCGCCAGCAGCCAAGGGGTAGCAGGACCACGCTCCTACGAGCAGTACTTC.

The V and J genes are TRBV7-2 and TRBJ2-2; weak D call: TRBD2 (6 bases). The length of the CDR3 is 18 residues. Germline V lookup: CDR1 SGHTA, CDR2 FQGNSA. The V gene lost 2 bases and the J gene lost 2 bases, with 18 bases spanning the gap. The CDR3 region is CASSLRDGGIPNTGELFF. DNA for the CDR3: TGTGCCAGCAGCTTAAGGGATGGGGGGATACCAAACACCGGGGAGCTGTTTTTT.

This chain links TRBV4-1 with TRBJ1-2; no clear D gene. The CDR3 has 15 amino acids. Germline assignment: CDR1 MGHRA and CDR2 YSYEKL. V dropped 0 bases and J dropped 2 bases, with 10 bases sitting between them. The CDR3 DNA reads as TGCGCCAGCAGCCAAGATAGCACGGCGAACTATGGCTACACCTTC. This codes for CASSQDSTANYGYTF.

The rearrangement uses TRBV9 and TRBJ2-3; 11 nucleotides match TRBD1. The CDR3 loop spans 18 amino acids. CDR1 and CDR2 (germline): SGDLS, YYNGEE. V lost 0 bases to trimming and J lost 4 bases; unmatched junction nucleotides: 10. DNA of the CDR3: TGTGCCAGCAGCGTAGAAGTCAGGACAGGGGGCGACGCAGATACGCAGTATTTT. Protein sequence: CASSVEVRTGGDADTQYF.